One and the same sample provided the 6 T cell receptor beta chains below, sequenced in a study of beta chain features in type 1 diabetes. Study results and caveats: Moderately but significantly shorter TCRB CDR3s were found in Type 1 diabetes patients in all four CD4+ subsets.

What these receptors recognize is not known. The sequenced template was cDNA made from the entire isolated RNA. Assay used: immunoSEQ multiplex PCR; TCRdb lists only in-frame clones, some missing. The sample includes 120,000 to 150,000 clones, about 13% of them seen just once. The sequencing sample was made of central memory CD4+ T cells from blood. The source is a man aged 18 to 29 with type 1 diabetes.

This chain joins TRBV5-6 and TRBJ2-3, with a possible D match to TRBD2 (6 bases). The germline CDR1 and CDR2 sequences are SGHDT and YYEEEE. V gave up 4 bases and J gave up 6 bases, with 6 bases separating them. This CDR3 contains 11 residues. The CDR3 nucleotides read TGTGCCAGCAGCCGGGAGGATACGCAGTATTTT. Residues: CASSREDTQYF.

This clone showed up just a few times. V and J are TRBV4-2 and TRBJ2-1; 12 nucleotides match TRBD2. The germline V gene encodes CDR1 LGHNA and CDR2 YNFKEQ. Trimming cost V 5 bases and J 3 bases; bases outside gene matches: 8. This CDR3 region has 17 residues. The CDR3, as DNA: TGTGCCAGCAGCTCCCGACTAGCGGGGGAGATCTACAATGAGCAGTTCTTC. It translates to CASSSRLAGEIYNEQFF.

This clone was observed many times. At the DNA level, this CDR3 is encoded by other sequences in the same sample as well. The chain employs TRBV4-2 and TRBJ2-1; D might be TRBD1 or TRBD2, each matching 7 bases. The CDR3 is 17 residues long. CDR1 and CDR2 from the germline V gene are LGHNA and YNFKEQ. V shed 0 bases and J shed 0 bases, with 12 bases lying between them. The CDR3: CASSQDQGGSSYNEQFF. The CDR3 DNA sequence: TGTGCCAGCAGCCAAGATCAGGGGGGGAGCTCCTACAATGAGCAGTTCTTC.

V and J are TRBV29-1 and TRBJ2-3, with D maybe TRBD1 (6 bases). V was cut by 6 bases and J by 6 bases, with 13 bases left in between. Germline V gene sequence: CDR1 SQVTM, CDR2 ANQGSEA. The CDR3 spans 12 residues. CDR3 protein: CSVRRGIDTQYF. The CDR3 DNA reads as TGCAGCGTCCGCAGGGGAATCGATACGCAGTATTTT.

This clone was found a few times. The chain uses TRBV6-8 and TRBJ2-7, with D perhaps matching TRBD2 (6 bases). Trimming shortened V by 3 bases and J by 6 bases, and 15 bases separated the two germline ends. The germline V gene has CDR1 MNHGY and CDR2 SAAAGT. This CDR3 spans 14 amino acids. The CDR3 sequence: CASSYQRVEGEQYF. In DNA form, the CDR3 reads TGTGCCAGCAGTTATCAGCGTGTGGAGGGCGAGCAGTACTTC.

The DNA of the CDR3 is TGTGCCAGCAGCTTCGGACTAGCGGGGGTCACAGATACGCAGTATTTT. Protein sequence: CASSFGLAGVTDTQYF. This chain links TRBV9 with TRBJ2-3; TRBD2 matches at 13 bases. V was pared by 4 bases and J by 2 bases, with 4 bases of the junction left unmatched. The CDR3 spans 16 residues. Germline V gene lookup returns CDR1 SGDLS and CDR2 YYNGEE.